This is a list of T cell receptor beta chains from one sample in a study of T-cell memory formation after mild COVID-19. TCRdb reanalysed the 5' RACE reads using MiXCR and keeps one entry per CDR3 protein. The sample carries approximately 570,000 distinct CDR3 sequences, about a sixth recorded once. Source material: PBMCs or a T cell subset sorted from them (not recorded which). The receptor source for this set is an adult woman who had mild COVID-19 (a few samples of this study predate the infection). Cell type and time point are not known. Each CDR3 is given with its conserved first and last residue. Fields, in order: clone size, J gene, V gene, D gene, CDR3 DNA, CDR3 protein. The D gene is left open where the match is weak. Some rows have no size entry. The others give once, few or many, or a class for an expanded clone.

>many|TRBJ2-3|TRBV12-3/TRBV12-4|TRBD1
TGTGCCAGCAGTGGCCCAGGGGGTGATACGCAGTATTTT
CASSGPGGDTQYF
>few|TRBJ2-5|TRBV14|.
TGTGCCAGCAGCCGTGGACAGTGGTCGGGAGAGACCCAGTACTTC
CASSRGQWSGETQYF
>.|TRBJ2-1|TRBV29-1|TRBD1
TGCAGCGTAGACCACCGGATCGGGACAGGGGGCATGCGTGAGCAGTTCTTC
CSVDHRIGTGGMREQFF
>.|TRBJ2-5|TRBV4-2|TRBD2
TGTGCCAGCAGCCAAGATCTCGGACTAGCTTTCGAGACCCAGTACTTC
CASSQDLGLAFETQYF
>.|TRBJ2-7|TRBV5-1|.
TGCGCCAGCAGCTTGGGGGCGGCTACCTACGAGCAGTACTTC
CASSLGAATYEQYF
>.|TRBJ1-5|TRBV4-2|TRBD1
TGTGCCAGCAGCCAAGTACAGGGGAAAGGTCAGCCCCAGCATTTT
CASSQVQGKGQPQHF
>few|TRBJ2-5|TRBV6-1|TRBD2
TGTGCCAGCAGTGAAGAAGGACTAGCGGCCCAAGAGACCCAGTACTTC
CASSEEGLAAQETQYF
>.|TRBJ2-6|TRBV30|.
TGTGCCCGCAGGGGCGCGACCGGGGCCAACGTCCTGACTTTC
CARRGATGANVLTF
>few|TRBJ2-7|TRBV7-6|TRBD2
TGTGCCAGCAGCTCCCCCGGGACTAGAAACCACGAGCAGTACTTC
CASSSPGTRNHEQYF
>.|TRBJ2-5|TRBV3-1|.
TGTGCCAGCAGCCAAGAGATGGGGCCGCGCTTCGGGACCCAGTACTTC
CASSQEMGPRFGTQYF
>many|TRBJ2-3|TRBV5-1|.
TGTGCCAGCAGCCGTTGGGGTAGCACAGATACGCAGTATTTT
CASSRWGSTDTQYF
>.|TRBJ2-7|TRBV20-1|TRBD2
TGCAGTGCGCGGACTAGCGGGAGAACTTACGAGCAGTACTTC
CSARTSGRTYEQYF
>.|TRBJ1-2|TRBV7-2|.
TGTGCCAGCAGCTTAGCGGGGTCTGATGGTGGCTACACCTTC
CASSLAGSDGGYTF
>.|TRBJ2-2|TRBV12-3/TRBV12-4|TRBD1
TGTGCCAGCAGTTCCCCTCCGACAGGGCCCGGGGAGCTGTTTTTT
CASSSPPTGPGELFF
>many|TRBJ1-1|TRBV4-2|.
TGTGCCAGCAGCCCGTGGGGGACTGAAGCTTTCTTT
CASSPWGTEAFF
>.|TRBJ2-5|TRBV7-9|.
TGTGCCAGCAGCGTCGCGACTTGGGAGACCCAGTACTTC
CASSVATWETQYF
>few|TRBJ2-3|TRBV15|.
TGTGCCACCAGCAGAGATCCCGCTAGCACAGATACGCAGTATTTT
CATSRDPASTDTQYF
>few|TRBJ2-1|TRBV12-3/TRBV12-4|.
TGTGCCAGCAGTCCGGCTAGACGGAATAATGAGCAGTTCTTC
CASSPARRNNEQFF
>.|TRBJ1-5|TRBV7-8|.
TGTGCCAGCAGCTTAGCGGCGTCAACCACAGTCCAACAGCCCCAGCATTTT
CASSLAASTTVQQPQHF
>few|TRBJ2-1|TRBV6-2/TRBV6-3|TRBD2
TGTGCCAGCATGGGACTAGCGGGGGTGCTTGCAGGAGAGCAGTTCTTC
CASMGLAGVLAGEQFF
>.|TRBJ2-7|TRBV29-1|TRBD1
TGCAGCGTTGAAGAGGACAGGGGATCGGCCTACGAGCAGTACTTC
CSVEEDRGSAYEQYF
>.|TRBJ2-7|TRBV24-1|.
TGTGCCACCAGTGATGCCCCGTCCTACGAGCAGTACTTC
CATSDAPSYEQYF
>.|TRBJ2-7|TRBV12-3/TRBV12-4|.
TGTGCCAGCAGTTTGGGGTTGGGCTTTCCCTACGAGCAGTACTTC
CASSLGLGFPYEQYF
>.|TRBJ2-2|TRBV4-2|.
TGTGCCAGCAGCCAAGAAAGCGGACGATCCGGGGAGCTGTTTTTT
CASSQESGRSGELFF
>.|TRBJ2-1|TRBV15|.
TGTGCCACCAGCAGAGGTAATAGCGAGTACAATGAGCAGTTCTTC
CATSRGNSEYNEQFF
>few|TRBJ1-4|TRBV12-3/TRBV12-4|.
TGTGCCAGCAGCTCCTTGATCCGTGGAAAACTGTTTTTT
CASSSLIRGKLFF
>.|TRBJ2-3|TRBV4-2|.
TGTGCCAGCAGCCAAGACGGGGAATGGACAGATACGCAGTATTTT
CASSQDGEWTDTQYF
>few|TRBJ2-3|TRBV19|.
TGTGCCAGTAGCTCTCATAGCGGCAGGGTTAAAAAGGGTACGCAGTATTTT
CASSSHSGRVKKGTQYF
>.|TRBJ2-1|TRBV3-1|TRBD2
TGTGCCAGCAGCCAAGAGGTGATTAGCGGGAGCAATGAGCAGTTCTTC
CASSQEVISGSNEQFF
>few|TRBJ2-1|TRBV19|.
TGTGCCAGTAGTCCCGACGTCGTGCGTGAGCAGTTCTTC
CASSPDVVREQFF
>.|TRBJ2-5|TRBV29-1|.
TGCAGCGACGCCGACATGTACGAGGAGACCCAGTACTTC
CSDADMYEETQYF
>.|TRBJ1-1|TRBV12-5|.
TGTGCTAGTGGTTTGTTAGCCGGGGCTGAAGCTTTCTTT
CASGLLAGAEAFF
>few|TRBJ1-6|TRBV20-1|.
TGCAGTGCTAGAGATAACACCAATTCACCCCTCCACTTT
CSARDNTNSPLHF
>.|TRBJ2-3|TRBV28|.
TGTGCCACCGCTGGGGGAATGGTAGTTACGCAGTATTTT
CATAGGMVVTQYF
>few|TRBJ2-3|TRBV11-3|.
TGTGCCAGCAGCTTAGCCATAACAGGGTCCGGCACAGATACGCAGTATTTT
CASSLAITGSGTDTQYF
>few|TRBJ2-5|TRBV7-9|.
TGTGCCAGCAGCTCGGACGACAGGAGGGGAGAGACCCAGTACTTC
CASSSDDRRGETQYF
>.|TRBJ2-1|TRBV7-2|TRBD2
TGTGCCAGCAGCTTAGTCGGGGGGGCCGCGCAGTTCTTC
CASSLVGGAAQFF
>.|TRBJ1-4|TRBV7-2|.
TGTGCCAGCACCGAAGAGACAGAAGGTGTGGAACTGTTTTTT
CASTEETEGVELFF
>once|TRBJ2-7|TRBV7-9|.
TGTGCCAGCAGCTTAATGGGAGGACACGAGCAGTACTTC
CASSLMGGHEQYF
>.|TRBJ1-3|TRBV20-1|.
TGCAGTGCTAGTGATGCAGGGGCTGGAAACACCATATATTTT
CSASDAGAGNTIYF
>few|TRBJ2-3|TRBV7-6|.
TGTGCCAGCAGCTTAGAGCGAGGGGCCGGAGATACGCAGTATTTT
CASSLERGAGDTQYF
>.|TRBJ2-3|TRBV29-1|.
TGCAGCGCAGAGACTGGAGATACGCAGTATTTT
CSAETGDTQYF
>.|TRBJ2-7|TRBV23-1|TRBD2
TGCGCCAGCAGTCCACCGGGTAGCGGGGAGTGCCCGATGTACGAGCAGTACTTC
CASSPPGSGECPMYEQYF
>.|TRBJ2-7|TRBV7-6|.
TGTGCCAGCAGCACTACGGAAAGCTCCTACGAGCAGTACTTC
CASSTTESSYEQYF
>few|TRBJ2-7|TRBV12-3/TRBV12-4|TRBD2
TGTGCCAGCGGACCGAACCTAGCGGGACGCGAGCAGTACTTC
CASGPNLAGREQYF